The 18 T cell receptor beta chains below were found in one sample sequenced in a study of T-cell reconstitution after alpha-beta-depleted transplantation in children (TCRdb year 2016). This specimen's treatment or condition label, per the study, means: allogeneic hematopoietic cell transplantation with graft depleted of TCRalphabeta T cells and CD19 B cells. Libraries came from PCR. The instrument given in TCRdb is Illumina HiSeq 2500. Molecular barcoding was employed in the preparation of TCR libraries, with unique molecular identifiers being used to normalize TCRbeta repertoire quantification. Through fastp at Q25 and MiXCR, TCRdb rebuilt clones from the public reads, retaining in-frame beta chains. Each CDR3 protein gets just one entry, which takes the most common genes and DNA from the rows behind it. A total of approximately 800,000 distinct CDR3 sequences appear in this sample, approximately 15% of them only once. The ten biggest clones cover under 6% of the sample.

Sequenced here: PBMCs, mostly from graft donor cells, sampled 360 days after TCRalphabeta/CD19-depleted stem cell transplant. Every receptor here comes from a male patient between 10 and 17 years old who had a stem cell transplant for acute lymphoblastic leukemia, so the T cells may come from the graft donor.

This clonotype has just a few counts. The chain carries TRBV6-1 and TRBJ1-1, with 10 bases matching TRBD1. Germline trimming cut 7 bases from V and 3 bases from J; bases unmatched to any gene: 5. The CDR3 runs 14 residues. Germline CDR1 MNHNS, CDR2 SASEGT. The CDR3: CASTRDRGHTEAFF. CDR3 sequence (DNA): TGTGCCAGCACCAGGGACAGGGGACACACTGAAGCTTTCTTT.

This clonotype was observed a handful of times. The chain is built from TRBV9 and TRBJ2-7; 7 bases are a match to TRBD1. Germline V gene data show CDR1 as SGDLS and CDR2 as YYNGEE. The trim removed 4 bases at V and 6 bases at J, leaving 4 bases unmatched. There are 12 residues in the CDR3. The DNA for the CDR3 is TGTGCCAGCAGCCCTGGGACAGCCGAGCAGTACTTC. Residues: CASSPGTAEQYF.

J is TRBJ2-7 and V is TRBV29-1; 16 bases agree with TRBD2. This CDR3 is built from 16 residues. V was clipped by 4 bases and J by 1 base; unmatched bases: 4. Germline V gene data show CDR1 as SQVTM and CDR2 as ANQGSEA. The CDR3 here is CSVAGTSGRVSYEQYF. The CDR3 DNA follows: TGCAGCGTTGCCGGGACTAGCGGGAGGGTTTCCTACGAGCAGTACTTC.

V usage is TRBV7-9 and J usage is TRBJ1-2, with TRBD1 identical over 8 bases. The CDR3 is made up of 16 amino acids. Germline CDR1 SEHNR, CDR2 FQNEAQ (reference sequence). The trim removed 5 bases at V and 5 bases at J, leaving 13 bases unmatched. CDR3 DNA: TGTGCCAGCAGCAAAAGTGTCCAGGGGGCCGGTTATGGCTACACCTTC. Translating gives CASSKSVQGAGYGYTF.

This rearrangement joins TRBV27 to TRBJ1-5; possibly TRBD1 for D (5 bases). Germline loops: CDR1 MNHEY, CDR2 SMNVEV (reference sequence). This CDR3 has 16 residues. V was trimmed by 7 bases and J by 3 bases, leaving 19 bases between them. The CDR3 spells CASKRMLGVSNQPQHF. CDR3 coding DNA: TGTGCCAGCAAAAGGATGTTAGGGGTCTCCAATCAGCCCCAGCATTTT.

The gene calls are TRBV7-9 and TRBJ2-1; tentative D call: TRBD2 (5 bases). Trimming shortened V by 6 bases and J by 6 bases, and 12 bases separated the two germline ends. Germline loops: CDR1 SEHNR, CDR2 FQNEAQ (reference sequence). The CDR3 covers 13 residues. CDR3 in DNA: TGTGCCAGCAGTTTGGACTGGCTCAATGAGCAGTTCTTC. It codes for CASSLDWLNEQFF. Full variable domain (missing parts from reference TRBV7-9 and TRBJ2-1): DTGVSQNPRHKITKRGQNVTFRCDPISEHNRLYWYRQTLGQGPEFLTYFQNEAQLEKSRLLSDRFSAERPKGSFSTLEIQRTEQGDSAMYLCASSLDWLNEQFFGPGTRLTVL.

This clonotype was detected only a few times. The chain is built from TRBV20-1 and TRBJ2-1; TRBD2 aligns across 9 bases. Trimming took 8 bases from V and 2 from J; bases not matched to a gene: 10. The CDR3 is 15 amino acids. From germline, CDR1 is DFQATT and CDR2 SNEGSKA (reference sequence). The CDR3 spells CSSHRLAVAYNEQFF. The DNA of the CDR3 is TGCAGTTCTCATAGACTAGCGGTAGCCTACAATGAGCAGTTCTTC.

This clonotype was seen more than once but under ten times. The chain is built from TRBV19 and TRBJ1-2, with D perhaps TRBD1 (6 bases). Between the trimmed V and J ends, which lost 6 bases and 4 bases, there was a span of 15 bases. Germline V CDR1 and CDR2: LNHDA, SQIVND (reference sequence). This CDR3 region has 14 residues. The CDR3 spells CASRQQGLTYGYTF. CDR3 nucleotides: TGTGCCAGTAGGCAACAGGGATTAACCTATGGCTACACCTTC.

This clonotype appeared a few times. V gene TRBV2 combines with J gene TRBJ1-2; D gene ambiguous. CDR3 length: 15 amino acids. The germline CDR1 and CDR2 sequences are SNHLY and FYNNEI. V was shortened by 0 bases and J by 4 bases, with 12 bases between the two germline ends. The CDR3 region has the DNA TGTGCCAGCAGTGAAGCGCCCCGGGGTACCTATGGCTACACCTTC. Translating gives CASSEAPRGTYGYTF.

The chain joins TRBV5-1 to TRBJ2-1; the D is unclear. Germline V gene lookup returns CDR1 SGHRS and CDR2 YFSETQ. V lost 2 bases and J lost 1, with 13 bases in between. The CDR3 consists of 16 residues. The CDR3 nucleotides read TGCGCCAGCAGCTTTACAGCCCGATTTTCCTACAATGAGCAGTTCTTC. Its protein is CASSFTARFSYNEQFF.

This clonotype was counted a few times. The junction departs from germline at one end; a sequencing error may be responsible. The chain uses TRBV18 and TRBJ2-5; no reliable D call. The germline CDR1 and CDR2 sequences are KGHSH and LQKENI. This CDR3 has 13 residues. The CDR3 nucleotides are TGTGCCAGCTCACCAGGGCTCCAAGGGACCCAGTACTTC. It is translated as CASSPGLQGTQYF. Combining the CDR3 with reference TRBV18 and TRBJ2-5 gives the whole variable domain NAGVMQNPRHLVRRRGQEARLRCSPMKGHSHVYWYRQLPEEGLKFMVYLQKENIIDESGMPKERFSAEFPKEGPSILRIQQVVRGDSAAYFCASSPGLQGTQYFGPGTRLLVL.

A few counts support this clonotype. In DNA, the CDR3 is TGCGCCAGCAGCCAAGCACTAGCGGGAGTTGCAAAGGAGACCCAGTACTTC. This gives the protein CASSQALAGVAKETQYF. V is TRBV4-1 and J is TRBJ2-5, with 11 nucleotides matching TRBD2. V was pared by 1 base and J by 5 bases, with 9 bases of the junction left unmatched. The CDR3 has 17 amino acids. Germline V gene data show CDR1 as MGHRA and CDR2 as YSYEKL.

This clonotype has more than one count but fewer than ten. The V call is TRBV6-5, the J call TRBJ1-6; no clear D gene. This CDR3 has 16 amino acids. The V gene's germline CDR1 is MNHEY and CDR2 SVGAGI. V was clipped by 1 base and J by 3 bases, with 10 bases between them. CDR3 in amino acids: CASSYLSTNYNSPLHF. The CDR3 nucleotides are TGTGCCAGCAGTTACTTATCTACCAACTATAATTCACCCCTCCACTTT.

The gene calls are TRBV7-9 and TRBJ1-5, with TRBD1 as a possible D gene (6 bases). The CDR3 runs 13 residues. Germline loops: CDR1 SEHNR, CDR2 FQNEAQ (reference sequence). Trimming stripped 8 bases from V and 6 bases from J, with 14 bases between. As DNA, the CDR3 is TGTGCCAGCGGTCGGGGGGCCGGTCAGCCCCAGCATTTT. Amino acid sequence: CASGRGAGQPQHF.

This clonotype was detected ten times or more. The V call is TRBV28, the J call TRBJ2-7; maybe TRBD1 (6 bases). This CDR3 is built from 12 residues. V was shortened by 8 bases and J by 3 bases, with 11 bases between the two germline ends. Germline-derived CDR1 and CDR2 are MDHEN and SYDVKM. CDR3 region: CASAGVSYEQYF. DNA of the CDR3: TGTGCCAGCGCAGGGGTAAGCTACGAGCAGTACTTC.

This clonotype was observed at least ten times. V and J are TRBV12-3 or TRBV12-4 and TRBJ1-6; D unresolved. V was cut by 6 bases and J by 5 bases, with 11 bases left in between. This CDR3 is 14 amino acids long. The CDR3: CASSFGENNSPLHF. The CDR3 coding sequence is TGTGCCAGCAGCTTCGGAGAAAATAATTCACCCCTCCACTTT.

The chain carries TRBV27 and TRBJ1-2; 7 bases match TRBD1. Germline V gives CDR1 MNHEY, CDR2 SMNVEV (reference sequence). V shed 3 bases, J shed 7 bases, and the junction held 8 bases outside the gene matches. The CDR3 contains 14 residues. The CDR3 sequence: CASSFEQGLGGYTF. In DNA, the CDR3 is TGTGCCAGCAGTTTCGAACAGGGGCTCGGTGGCTACACCTTC.

The rearrangement uses TRBV7-8 and TRBJ2-3, with D hard to call. There are 14 residues in the CDR3. From germline, CDR1 is SGHVS and CDR2 FQNEAQ. Between the trimmed V and J ends, which lost 5 bases and 4 bases, there was a span of 13 bases. The DNA of the CDR3 is TGTGCCAGCAGCCCTCCCCTCACCTCAGATACGCAGTATTTT. Translated, it gives CASSPPLTSDTQYF.